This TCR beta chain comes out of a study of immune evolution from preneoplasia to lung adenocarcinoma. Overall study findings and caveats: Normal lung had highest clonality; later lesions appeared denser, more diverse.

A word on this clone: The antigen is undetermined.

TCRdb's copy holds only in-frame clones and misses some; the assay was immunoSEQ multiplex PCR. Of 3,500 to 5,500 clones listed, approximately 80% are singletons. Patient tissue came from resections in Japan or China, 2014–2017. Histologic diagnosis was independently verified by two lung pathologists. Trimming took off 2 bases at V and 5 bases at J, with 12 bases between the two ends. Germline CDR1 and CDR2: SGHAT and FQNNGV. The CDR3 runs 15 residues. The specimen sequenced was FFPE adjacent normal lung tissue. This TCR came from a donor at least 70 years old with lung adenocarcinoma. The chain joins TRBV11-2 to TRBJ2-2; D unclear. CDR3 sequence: CASSLRVDGTGELFF. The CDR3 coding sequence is TGTGCCAGCAGCTTACGCGTGGATGGGACCGGGGAGCTGTTTTTT. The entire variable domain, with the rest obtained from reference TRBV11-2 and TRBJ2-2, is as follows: EAGVAQSPRYKIIEKRQSVAFWCNPISGHATLYWYQQILGQGPKLLIQFQNNGVVDDSQLPKDRFSAERLKGVDSTLKIQPAKLEDSAVYLCASSLRVDGTGELFFGEGSRLTVL.